This T cell receptor beta chain was identified in a study of cytomegalovirus exposure and HLA in healthy donors. Germline V gene lookup returns CDR1 SGHKS and CDR2 YYEKEE (reference sequence). Trimming cost V 3 bases and J 4 bases, with 13 bases left between them. The CDR3 has 14 residues. The PCR employed 60 Vbeta primers together with 13 Jbeta primers. Some clones are missing from TCRdb's copy, which holds only in-frame ones; the method was immunoSEQ multiplex PCR. The sample lists some 150,000 clones; 80% were seen once. V and J are TRBV5-5 and TRBJ1-2; possibly TRBD1 for D (5 bases). This sequence originates from a man aged 18 to 29 in good health and CMV-seropositive. The sequenced sample was PBMCs. The CDR3 protein is CASSSVGTVYGYTF. The CDR3 DNA follows: TGTGCCAGCAGCTCGGTAGGGACTGTCTATGGCTACACCTTC.